The present T cell receptor beta chain was sequenced within a study of blood T cell repertoires in COVID-19. The CDR3 sequence is 13 residues long. CDR1 is SQVTM and CDR2 is ANQGSEA in the germline V gene. Trimming pared 5 bases from V and 5 bases from J, leaving 15 bases between. This clone was picked up one time. Study processing details: Counts of nucleated cells, estimated from reference gene primer amplification, were obtained. Libraries were prepared by immunoSEQ multiplex PCR; TCRdb keeps only in-frame clonotypes and omits some of them. Clonal size and the V and J genes are those of that table, whereas D and trimming came from the DNA. This sample carries some 320,000 clones, 89% of them seen once, and the ten largest clones take 2.5% to 3.5%.

The rearrangement joins TRBV29-1 to TRBJ1-1; D remains ambiguous. The sequence was collected from a woman between 45 and 60 years old who had been exposed to COVID-19. The sample taken for sequencing was PBMCs or T cells enriched from blood (not recorded which). The CDR3 sequence: CSVQQLLGTEAFF. As DNA, the CDR3 is TGCAGCGTTCAACAGCTCCTGGGTACTGAAGCTTTCTTT.